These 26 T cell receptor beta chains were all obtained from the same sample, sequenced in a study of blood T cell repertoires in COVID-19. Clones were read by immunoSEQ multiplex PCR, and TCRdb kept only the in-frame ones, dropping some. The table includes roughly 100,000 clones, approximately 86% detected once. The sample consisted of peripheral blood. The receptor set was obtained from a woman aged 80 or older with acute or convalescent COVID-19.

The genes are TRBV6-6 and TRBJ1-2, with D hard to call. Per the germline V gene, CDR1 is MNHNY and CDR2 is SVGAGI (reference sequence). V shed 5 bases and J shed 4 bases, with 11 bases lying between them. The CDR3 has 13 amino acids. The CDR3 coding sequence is TGTGCCAGCAGTACTTCCGAGGGCTATGGCTACACCTTC. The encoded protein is CASSTSEGYGYTF.

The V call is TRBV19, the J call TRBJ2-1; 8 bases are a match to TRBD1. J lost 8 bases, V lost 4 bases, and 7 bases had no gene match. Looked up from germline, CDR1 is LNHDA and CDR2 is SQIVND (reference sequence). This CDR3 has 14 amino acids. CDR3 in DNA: TGTGCCAGTAGTAAGGACAGGGTATTCGATGAGCAGTTCTTC. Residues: CASSKDRVFDEQFF.

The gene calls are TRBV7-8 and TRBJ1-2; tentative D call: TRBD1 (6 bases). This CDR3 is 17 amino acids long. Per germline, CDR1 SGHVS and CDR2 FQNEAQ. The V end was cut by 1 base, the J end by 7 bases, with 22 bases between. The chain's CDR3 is CASSLGRFGGASFGYTF. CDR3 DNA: TGTGCCAGCAGCTTAGGGCGTTTTGGGGGGGCCTCTTTTGGCTACACCTTC.

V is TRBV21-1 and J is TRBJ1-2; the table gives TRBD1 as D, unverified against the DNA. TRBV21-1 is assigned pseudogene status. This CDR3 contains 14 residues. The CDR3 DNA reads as TGTGCCAGCAGCCGGTCAGCAGGGGTCTATGGCTACACCTTC. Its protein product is CASSRSAGVYGYTF.

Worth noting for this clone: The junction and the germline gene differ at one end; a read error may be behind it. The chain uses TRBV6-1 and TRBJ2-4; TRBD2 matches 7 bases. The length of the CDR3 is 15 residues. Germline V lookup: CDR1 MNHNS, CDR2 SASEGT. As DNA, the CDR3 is TGTGCCAGCAGTGAAGCGAGCGGGGTAAAAAACATTCAGTACTTT. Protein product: CASSEASGVKNIQYF.

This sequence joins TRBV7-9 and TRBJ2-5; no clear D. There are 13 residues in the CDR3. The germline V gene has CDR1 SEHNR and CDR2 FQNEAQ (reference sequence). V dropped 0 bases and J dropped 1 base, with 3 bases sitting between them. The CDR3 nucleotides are TGTGCCAGCAGCTTAGCCGTCCAAGAGACCCAGTACTTC. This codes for CASSLAVQETQYF. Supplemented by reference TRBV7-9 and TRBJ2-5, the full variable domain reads DTGVSQNPRHKITKRGQNVTFRCDPISEHNRLYWYRQTLGQGPEFLTYFQNEAQLEKSRLLSDRFSAERPKGSFSTLEIQRTEQGDSAMYLCASSLAVQETQYFGPGTRLLVL.

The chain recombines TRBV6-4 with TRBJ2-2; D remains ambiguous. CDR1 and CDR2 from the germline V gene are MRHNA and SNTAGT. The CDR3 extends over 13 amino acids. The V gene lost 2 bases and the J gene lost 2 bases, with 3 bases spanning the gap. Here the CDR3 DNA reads TGTGCCAGCAGTGACCCAAACACCGGGGAGCTGTTTTTT. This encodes CASSDPNTGELFF.

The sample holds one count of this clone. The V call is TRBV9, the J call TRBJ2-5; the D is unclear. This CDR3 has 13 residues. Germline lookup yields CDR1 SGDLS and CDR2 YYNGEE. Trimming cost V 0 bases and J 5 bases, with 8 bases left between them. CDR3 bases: TGTGCCAGCAGCGTAGGGGCGACCGAGACCCAGTACTTC. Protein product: CASSVGATETQYF.

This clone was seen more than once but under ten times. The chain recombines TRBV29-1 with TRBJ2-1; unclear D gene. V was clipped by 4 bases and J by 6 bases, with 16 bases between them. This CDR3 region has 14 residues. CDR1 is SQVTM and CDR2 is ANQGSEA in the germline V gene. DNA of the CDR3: TGCAGCGTTGTAAATCAGTCTCGTCCCAATGAGCAGTTCTTC. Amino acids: CSVVNQSRPNEQFF.

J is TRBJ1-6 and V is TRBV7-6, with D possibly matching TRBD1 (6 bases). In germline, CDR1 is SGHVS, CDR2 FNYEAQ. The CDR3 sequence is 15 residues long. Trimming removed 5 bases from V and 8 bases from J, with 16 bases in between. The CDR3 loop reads CASSRGAPGDSPLHF. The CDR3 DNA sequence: TGTGCCAGCAGCCGGGGGGCACCCGGAGATTCACCCCTCCACTTT.

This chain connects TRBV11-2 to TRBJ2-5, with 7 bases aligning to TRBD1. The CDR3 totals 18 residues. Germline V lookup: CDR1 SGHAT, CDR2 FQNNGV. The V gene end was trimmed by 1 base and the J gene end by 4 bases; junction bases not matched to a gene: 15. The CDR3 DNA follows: TGTGCCAGCAGCTTAGTGGGGACAGCCTTGGGGGAGAGAGAGACCCAGTACTTC. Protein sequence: CASSLVGTALGERETQYF.

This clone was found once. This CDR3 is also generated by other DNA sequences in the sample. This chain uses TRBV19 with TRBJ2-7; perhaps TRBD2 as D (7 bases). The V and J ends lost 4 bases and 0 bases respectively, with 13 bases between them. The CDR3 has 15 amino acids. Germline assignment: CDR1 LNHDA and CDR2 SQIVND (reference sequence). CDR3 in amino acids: CASSTGGLSSYEQYF. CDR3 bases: TGTGCCAGTAGTACGGGGGGCCTCAGCTCCTACGAGCAGTACTTC.

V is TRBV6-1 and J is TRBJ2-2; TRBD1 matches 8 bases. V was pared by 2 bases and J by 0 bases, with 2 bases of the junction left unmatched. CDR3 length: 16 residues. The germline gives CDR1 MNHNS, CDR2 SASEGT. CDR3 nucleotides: TGTGCCAGCAGTGAAACACAGGGGGCGAACACCGGGGAGCTGTTTTTT. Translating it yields CASSETQGANTGELFF.

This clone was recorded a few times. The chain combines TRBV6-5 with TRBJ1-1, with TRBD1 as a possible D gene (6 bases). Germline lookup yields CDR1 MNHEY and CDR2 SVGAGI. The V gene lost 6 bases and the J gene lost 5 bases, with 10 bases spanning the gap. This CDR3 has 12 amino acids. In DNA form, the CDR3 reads TGTGCCAGCAGCAGGGGTTTGACTGAAGCTTTCTTT. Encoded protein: CASSRGLTEAFF.

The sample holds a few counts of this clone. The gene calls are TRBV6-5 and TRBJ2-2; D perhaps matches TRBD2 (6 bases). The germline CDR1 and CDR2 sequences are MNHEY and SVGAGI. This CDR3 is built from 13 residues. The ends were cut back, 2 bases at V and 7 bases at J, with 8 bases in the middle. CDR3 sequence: CASSYGGLGELFF. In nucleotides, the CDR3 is TGTGCCAGCAGTTACGGAGGGCTCGGGGAGCTGTTTTTT.

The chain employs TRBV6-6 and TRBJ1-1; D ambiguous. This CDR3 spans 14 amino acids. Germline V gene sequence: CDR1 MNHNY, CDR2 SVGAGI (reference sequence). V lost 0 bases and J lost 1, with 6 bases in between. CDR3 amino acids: CASSYSGGNTEAFF. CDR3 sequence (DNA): TGTGCCAGCAGTTACTCTGGCGGGAACACTGAAGCTTTCTTT.

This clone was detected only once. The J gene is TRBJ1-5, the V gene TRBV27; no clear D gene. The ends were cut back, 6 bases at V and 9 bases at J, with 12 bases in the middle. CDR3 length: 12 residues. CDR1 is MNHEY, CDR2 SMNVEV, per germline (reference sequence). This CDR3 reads CASSRIEGPQHF. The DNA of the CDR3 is TGTGCCAGCAGCCGTATTGAGGGGCCCCAGCATTTT.

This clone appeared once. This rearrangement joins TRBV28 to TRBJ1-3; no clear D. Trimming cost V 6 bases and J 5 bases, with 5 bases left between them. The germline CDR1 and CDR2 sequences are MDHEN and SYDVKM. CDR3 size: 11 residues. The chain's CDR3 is CASRLRNTIYF. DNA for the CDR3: TGTGCCAGCAGACTTCGAAACACCATATATTTT. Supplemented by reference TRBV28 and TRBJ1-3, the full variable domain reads DVKVTQSSRYLVKRTGEKVFLECVQDMDHENMFWYRQDPGLGLRLIYFSYDVKMKEKGDIPEGYSVSREKKERFSLILESASTNQTSMYLCASRLRNTIYFGEGSWLTVV.

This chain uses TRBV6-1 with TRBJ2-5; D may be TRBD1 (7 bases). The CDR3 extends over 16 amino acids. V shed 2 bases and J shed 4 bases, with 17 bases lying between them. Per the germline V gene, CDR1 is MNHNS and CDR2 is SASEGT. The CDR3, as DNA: TGTGCCAGCAGTGAATTCGTCAGGGGGGCCGGAGAGACCCAGTACTTC. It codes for CASSEFVRGAGETQYF.

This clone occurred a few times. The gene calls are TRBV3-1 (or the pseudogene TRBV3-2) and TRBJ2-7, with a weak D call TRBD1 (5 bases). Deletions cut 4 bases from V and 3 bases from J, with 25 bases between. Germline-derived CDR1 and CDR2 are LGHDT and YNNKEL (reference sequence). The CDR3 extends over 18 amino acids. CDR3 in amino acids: CASSLRQFGAAEDYEQYF. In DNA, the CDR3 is TGTGCCAGCAGCCTGAGGCAATTTGGGGCAGCTGAGGACTACGAGCAGTACTTC.

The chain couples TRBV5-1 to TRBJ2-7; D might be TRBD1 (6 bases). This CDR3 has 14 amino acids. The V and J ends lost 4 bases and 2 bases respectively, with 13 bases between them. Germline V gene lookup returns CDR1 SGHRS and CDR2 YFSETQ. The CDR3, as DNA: TGCGCCAGCAGCCAGGCAGGGGTCCCCTACGAGCAGTACTTC. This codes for CASSQAGVPYEQYF.

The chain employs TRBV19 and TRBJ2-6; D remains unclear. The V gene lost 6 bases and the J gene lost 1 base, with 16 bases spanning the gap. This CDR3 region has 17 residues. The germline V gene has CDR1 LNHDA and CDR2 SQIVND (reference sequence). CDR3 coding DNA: TGTGCCAGTAGCCTTCATGCGCCCATATCTGGGGCCAACGTCCTGACTTTC. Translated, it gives CASSLHAPISGANVLTF. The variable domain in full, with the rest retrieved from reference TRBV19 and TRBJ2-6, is DGGITQSPKYLFRKEGQNVTLSCEQNLNHDAMYWYRQDPGQGLRLIYYSQIVNDFQKGDIAEGYSVSREKKESFPLTVTSAQKNPTAFYLCASSLHAPISGANVLTFGAGSRLTVL.

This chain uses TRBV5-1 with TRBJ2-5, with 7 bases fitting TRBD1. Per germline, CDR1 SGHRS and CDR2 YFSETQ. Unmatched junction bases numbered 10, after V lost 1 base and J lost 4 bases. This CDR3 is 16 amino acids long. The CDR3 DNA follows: TGCGCCAGCAGCTTGAGGGGGCCAGATTTGGGAGAGACCCAGTACTTC. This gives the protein CASSLRGPDLGETQYF.

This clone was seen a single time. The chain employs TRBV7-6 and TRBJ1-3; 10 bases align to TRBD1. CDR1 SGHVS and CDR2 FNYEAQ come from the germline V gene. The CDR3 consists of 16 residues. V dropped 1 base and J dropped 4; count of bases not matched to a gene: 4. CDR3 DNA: TGTGCCAGCAGCTTAGGACAGGGGGCTTCAGGAAACACCATATATTTT. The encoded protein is CASSLGQGASGNTIYF.

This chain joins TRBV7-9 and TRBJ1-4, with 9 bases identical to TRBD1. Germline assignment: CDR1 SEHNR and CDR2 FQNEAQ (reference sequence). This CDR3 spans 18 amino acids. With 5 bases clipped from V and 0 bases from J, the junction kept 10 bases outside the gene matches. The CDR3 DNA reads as TGTGCCAGCAGCAAATACGGGACAGGGTCCTCAACTAATGAAAAACTGTTTTTT. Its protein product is CASSKYGTGSSTNEKLFF.

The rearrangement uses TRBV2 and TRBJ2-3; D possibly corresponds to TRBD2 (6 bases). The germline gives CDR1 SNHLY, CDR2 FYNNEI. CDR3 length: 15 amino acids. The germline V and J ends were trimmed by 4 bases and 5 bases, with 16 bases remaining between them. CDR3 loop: CASSVSGMAGDTQYF. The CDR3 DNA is TGTGCCAGCAGTGTTAGCGGAATGGCAGGAGATACGCAGTATTTT.